The clone carrying this T cell receptor (beta chain) ranks as medium-sized in terms of frequency. No antigen is known for it. These data belong to a study of T cell clusters in autoimmune cytopenias. Study-level points and caveats: Primary autoimmune cytopenia patients seemingly lacked the physiological T cell clusters found in healthy donors. No experiment has yet validated the function of the T cell clusters defined in silico.

Germline V gives CDR1 LNHDA, CDR2 SQIVND (reference sequence). The CDR3 has 16 residues. TRB was amplified from about 270 ng of peripheral blood genomic DNA per sample. TRB rearrangements were amplified by touch-down multiplex PCR with mixed TRB-A/B primers. TCRdb reanalyzed the multiplex PCR reads, giving one entry per CDR3 protein sequence and no DNA. Its clone listing holds 5,400 or so distinct CDR3 sequences. This same sample was also taken into another study, of T cell repertoires in aging, cancer and after chemotherapy. As reported in that work: In cancer patients, declining TCR diversity with age involved lost richness and lost evenness.

Material: peripheral blood. The chain couples TRBV19 to TRBJ2-2; TCRdb lists TRBD2, though no DNA is available to test this call. This TCR came from a human donor in good health. The chain's CDR3 is CASSPRDLRNTGELFF.